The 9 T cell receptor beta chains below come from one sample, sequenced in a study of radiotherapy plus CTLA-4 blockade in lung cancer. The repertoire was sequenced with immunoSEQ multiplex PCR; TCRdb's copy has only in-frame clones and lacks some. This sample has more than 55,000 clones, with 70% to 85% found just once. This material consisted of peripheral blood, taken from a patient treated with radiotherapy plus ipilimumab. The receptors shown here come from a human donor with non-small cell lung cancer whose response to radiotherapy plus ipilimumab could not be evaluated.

The CDR3 here is CASSHRGVGPNEQFF. CDR3 nucleotides: TGCGCCAGCAGCCATAGGGGTGTAGGGCCGAATGAGCAGTTCTTC. This sequence joins TRBV4-3 and TRBJ2-1; weak D call: TRBD1 (5 bases). CDR1 is LGHNA, CDR2 YSLEER, per germline. This CDR3 contains 15 residues. V was trimmed by 3 bases and J by 7 bases, leaving 16 bases between them.

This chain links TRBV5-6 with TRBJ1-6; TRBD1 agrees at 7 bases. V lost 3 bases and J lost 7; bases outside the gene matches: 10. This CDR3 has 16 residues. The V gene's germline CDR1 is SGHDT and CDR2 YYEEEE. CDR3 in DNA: TGTGCCAGCAGCTCACCGACCCGGACAGGAAATTCACCCCTCCACTTT. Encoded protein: CASSSPTRTGNSPLHF.

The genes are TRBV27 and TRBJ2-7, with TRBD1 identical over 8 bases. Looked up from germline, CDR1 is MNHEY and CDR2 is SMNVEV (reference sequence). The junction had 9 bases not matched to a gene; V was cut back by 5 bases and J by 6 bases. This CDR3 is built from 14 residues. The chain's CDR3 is CASSPYRGASEQYF. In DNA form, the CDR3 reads TGTGCCAGCAGTCCATACAGGGGGGCCTCCGAGCAGTACTTC.

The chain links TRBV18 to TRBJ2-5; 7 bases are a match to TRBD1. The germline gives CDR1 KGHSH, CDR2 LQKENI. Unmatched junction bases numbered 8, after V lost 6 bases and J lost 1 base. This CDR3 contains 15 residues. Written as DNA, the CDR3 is TGTGCCAGCTCCCAACGACAGGGCATCCAAGAGACCCAGTACTTC. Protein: CASSQRQGIQETQYF.

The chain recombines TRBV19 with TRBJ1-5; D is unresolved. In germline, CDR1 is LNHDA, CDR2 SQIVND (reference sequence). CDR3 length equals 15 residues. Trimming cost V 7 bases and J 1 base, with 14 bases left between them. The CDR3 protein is CASTPTPRSNQPQHF. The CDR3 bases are TGTGCCAGTACCCCAACCCCTAGGAGCAATCAGCCCCAGCATTTT.

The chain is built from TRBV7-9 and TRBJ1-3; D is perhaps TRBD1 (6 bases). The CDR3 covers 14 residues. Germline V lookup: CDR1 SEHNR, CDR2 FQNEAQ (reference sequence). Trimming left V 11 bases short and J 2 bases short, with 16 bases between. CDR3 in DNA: TGTGCCCCTGGACGTTCAGGGGCTGGAAACACCATATATTTT. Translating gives CAPGRSGAGNTIYF.

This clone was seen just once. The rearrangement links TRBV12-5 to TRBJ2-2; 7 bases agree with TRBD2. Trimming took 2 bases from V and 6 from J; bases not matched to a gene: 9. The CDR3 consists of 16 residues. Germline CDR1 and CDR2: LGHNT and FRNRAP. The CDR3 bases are TGTGCTAGTGGTTTGACCAGCGGGATTGCCCCCGGGGAGCTGTTTTTT. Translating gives CASGLTSGIAPGELFF.

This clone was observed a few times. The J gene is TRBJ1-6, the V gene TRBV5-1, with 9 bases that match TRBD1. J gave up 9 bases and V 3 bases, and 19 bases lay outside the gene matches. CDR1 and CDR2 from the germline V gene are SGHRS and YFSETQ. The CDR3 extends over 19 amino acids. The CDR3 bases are TGCGCCAGCAGCTCCAGTGCCTTGACAGGGGGTAGCCCACTTTCACCCCTCCACTTT. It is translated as CASSSSALTGGSPLSPLHF.

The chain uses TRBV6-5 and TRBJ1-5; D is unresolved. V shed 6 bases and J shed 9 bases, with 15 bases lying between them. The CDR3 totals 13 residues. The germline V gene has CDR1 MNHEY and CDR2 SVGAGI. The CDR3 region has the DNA TGTGCCAGCAGGGACTACAGAGCCAGGCCCCAGCATTTT. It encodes CASRDYRARPQHF.